This TCR beta chain came from a study of CD8 T cells in ankylosing spondylitis (TCRdb year 2017). Background on the whole study: To find TCR variants linked to disease, the study profiled T cell receptor beta repertoires in ankylosing spondylitis patients and healthy donors. Peripheral blood samples were taken, and synovial fluid was additionally collected from ankylosing spondylitis patients. The full study cohort was made up of approximately 27 ankylosing spondylitis patients and about a hundred healthy donors.

The data were produced on an Illumina HiSeq 2500. Quantitative 5'-RACE with molecular barcodes was used to prepare TCR beta libraries. From the authors' description of their analysis: A new computational method, built on a probabilistic model of VDJ rearrangement, was used to identify disease-linked TCR variants. TCRdb reprocessing: public reads trimmed at Q25 with fastp, clones called with MiXCR, in-frame beta chains kept. Merged by CDR3 protein, the rows form single entries marked with the most common genes and DNA. V and J calls and clone size were set by TCRdb, not the authors. This sample has roughly 230,000 distinct CDR3 sequences in its table, and 18% of those were observed once. The ten largest clones represent approximately 32% of the sample. Study-level results and caveats: Significant enrichment of the disease-linked clones was reported in matched synovial fluid samples from ankylosing spondylitis patients. The disease-linked clones had a CD8+ phenotype and were found at relatively low frequencies in peripheral blood. Some of the motif variants had been reported before in the synovial fluid and blood of reactive arthritis patients, a finding that suggests common disease-initiation mechanisms. Blood from ankylosing spondylitis patients appeared to be characterized by a TCR beta motif composed of about 8 highly homologous amino acid variants.

This clonotype was seen a few times. Its antigen has not been determined. No qualities accompany the bases; no much larger clone lies one base away. Deletion took 4 bases off V and 5 bases off J, with a span of 16 bases between the germline ends. In the germline V gene, CDR1 corresponds to SGHRS and CDR2 to YFSETQ. CDR3 length: 15 amino acids, cysteine to phenylalanine. Only the CDR3 DNA is retained, 45 bases long and in frame from the first base. This TCR came from a male donor with ankylosing spondylitis or in good health (not recorded which). The sequence joins TRBV5-1 to TRBJ2-1; the D gene is perhaps TRBD2, from 5 matching bases. Sequenced: blood, either unsorted or a sorted T cell fraction (not recorded which). The nucleotide sequence reads as follows: TGCGCCAGCAGCAACGGGATTCTCGGGGACAATGAGCAGTTCTTC. Its coded protein is CASSNGILGDNEQFF.